This T cell receptor beta chain was identified during a study of blood T cell repertoires in COVID-19. Study at large: Researchers got acute and convalescent COVID-19 samples from the United States, Italy and Spain.

Participants were aged about 18 to 100 years from more than 20 US areas. Assignments of participants to cohorts depended upon their own reported clinical history. What the recovered Cohort 3 donors had was two negative PCRs, clearance, or symptom resolution. There are 16 residues in the CDR3. V was trimmed by 8 bases and J by 1 base, leaving 18 bases between them. The germline CDR1 and CDR2 sequences are MNHEY and SMNVEV (reference sequence). Clones were sequenced by immunoSEQ multiplex PCR, and TCRdb holds only the in-frame ones, with some missing. The data show under 200,000 clones, approximately 80% seen once.

The chain employs TRBV27 and TRBJ1-3, with D tentatively TRBD1 (5 bases). Sequenced: PBMCs or T cells enriched from blood (not recorded which). The TCR sequence derives from a woman in her sixties or seventies who had recovered from COVID-19. The CDR3 region has the DNA TGTGCCAGCTCTGTAACAGGATTACCTTCTGGAAACACCATATATTTT. Encoded protein: CASSVTGLPSGNTIYF.